The 23 T cell receptor beta chains listed next were all sequenced from one sample in a study of T cell repertoires in cytomegalovirus infection. TCRdb reprocessed the reads via MiXCR and lists one record per CDR3 protein. The data show about 530,000 distinct CDR3 sequences, less than 30% seen once. What was sequenced was PBMCs. All receptors come from a human donor in good health (CMV status not recorded). Some clones in this sample may be carry-over from other donors' samples.

V usage is TRBV28 and J usage is TRBJ2-5; 12 nucleotides agree with TRBD2. V lost 2 bases to trimming and J lost 5 bases; unmatched junction nucleotides: 6. The CDR3 totals 16 residues. Germline V gene data show CDR1 as MDHEN and CDR2 as SYDVKM. CDR3 bases: TGTGCCAGCAGTTTAGACCTAGCGGGAGGGGGTGAGACCCAGTACTTC. This codes for CASSLDLAGGGETQYF.

This rearrangement joins TRBV7-2 to TRBJ1-1; a possible D gene is TRBD1 (6 bases). Germline CDR1 is SGHTA and CDR2 is FQGNSA. The CDR3 extends over 13 amino acids. Deletions cut 6 bases from V and 4 bases from J, with 12 bases between. The CDR3: CASSPQGLTEAFF. The CDR3 bases are TGTGCCAGCAGTCCACAGGGACTCACTGAAGCTTTCTTT.

This chain connects TRBV20-1 to TRBJ1-5; D is unclear. The V gene lost 6 bases and the J gene lost 5 bases, with 8 bases spanning the gap. Germline V gene lookup returns CDR1 DFQATT and CDR2 SNEGSKA (reference sequence). The CDR3 loop spans 11 amino acids. The CDR3 protein is CSATGDQPQHF. For the CDR3, the DNA is TGCAGTGCCACGGGAGATCAGCCCCAGCATTTT.

Here the CDR3 DNA reads TGTGCCAGCAGCTTAGGGACAGGGAGCTCCTATAATTCACCCCTCCACTTT. Translating gives CASSLGTGSSYNSPLHF. The V gene is TRBV7-9, the J gene TRBJ1-6; 8 bases line up with TRBD1. This CDR3 has 17 residues. Trimming at V came to 1 base and at J to 0 bases, leaving 2 bases not matched to a gene. The V gene's germline CDR1 is SEHNR and CDR2 FQNEAQ (reference sequence).

This clonotype occurred a few times. The chain links TRBV12-3 or TRBV12-4 to TRBJ2-7, with no clear D. Trimming left V 3 bases short and J 5 bases short, with 11 bases between. This CDR3 comprises 13 residues. The CDR3 spells CASSLPPGNEQYF. The CDR3 region has the DNA TGTGCCAGCAGTTTGCCCCCGGGCAACGAGCAGTACTTC.

At least ten counts were recorded for this clonotype. The chain employs TRBV12-3 or TRBV12-4 and TRBJ2-3; D gene unclear. This CDR3 has 13 amino acids. V lost 1 base and J lost 3, with 5 bases in between. DNA for the CDR3: TGTGCCAGCAGTTTAGACGGGACAGATACGCAGTATTTT. It is translated as CASSLDGTDTQYF.

This clonotype was picked up a small number of times. The chain carries TRBV15 and TRBJ2-3; 8 nucleotides line up with TRBD2. In germline, CDR1 is LNHNV, CDR2 YYDKDF (reference sequence). Losses at the gene ends were 1 base for V and 5 bases for J; bases not matched to a gene: 8. This CDR3 is 16 amino acids long. The CDR3 loop reads CATSRGDSGKVDTQYF. For the CDR3, the DNA is TGTGCCACCAGCAGAGGCGATAGCGGGAAGGTAGATACGCAGTATTTT.

This clonotype showed up just a few times. V gene TRBV24-1 combines with J gene TRBJ1-5, with D possibly being TRBD1 (6 bases). V lost 4 bases and J 2 bases, leaving 14 bases between the germline ends. Per the germline V gene, CDR1 is KGHDR and CDR2 is SFDVKD. The CDR3 is made up of 16 amino acids. This chain's CDR3 is CATSEAGGTGNQPQHF. CDR3 nucleotides: TGTGCCACCAGTGAGGCGGGGGGCACGGGCAATCAGCCCCAGCATTTT.

This clonotype was recorded many times. The CDR3: CASSPRLAGGAEQFF. The CDR3 nucleotides are TGTGCCAGCAGCCCAAGACTAGCGGGAGGGGCTGAGCAGTTCTTC. This chain uses TRBV7-3 with TRBJ2-1, with 14 nucleotides matching TRBD2. The CDR3 spans 15 residues. J lost 9 bases, V lost 5 bases, and 6 bases had no gene match. The germline V gene encodes CDR1 SGHTA and CDR2 FQGTGA.

This clonotype was detected only a few times. V is TRBV7-2 and J is TRBJ1-6; 10 bases are shared with TRBD1. Trimming took 5 bases from V and 9 from J; bases not matched to a gene: 10. This CDR3 has 16 amino acids. Germline CDR1 SGHTA, CDR2 FQGNSA. CDR3 sequence: CASSQDLWDRGSPLHF. Here the CDR3 DNA reads TGTGCCAGCAGCCAAGATTTGTGGGACAGGGGTTCACCCCTCCACTTT. The full variable domain, with the rest looked up from reference TRBV7-2 and TRBJ1-6, is GAGVSQSPSNKVTEKGKDVELRCDPISGHTALYWYRQSLGQGLEFLIYFQGNSAPDKSGLPSDRFSAERTGGSVSTLTIQRTQQEDSAVYLCASSQDLWDRGSPLHFGNGTRLTVT.

The chain has TRBV3-1 and TRBJ1-1; no reliable D call. Trimming pared 0 bases from V and 1 base from J, leaving 6 bases between. The CDR3 extends over 14 amino acids. Germline V gene sequence: CDR1 LGHDT, CDR2 YNNKEL (reference sequence). The CDR3: CASSQDPRNTEAFF. The DNA of the CDR3 is TGTGCCAGCAGCCAAGATCCCCGGAACACTGAAGCTTTCTTT.

The chain recombines TRBV6-2 or TRBV6-3 with TRBJ2-5, with 7 bases that match TRBD1. Germline CDR1 and CDR2: MNHEY and SVGEGT. The ends lost 7 bases at V and 5 bases at J; junction bases unmatched: 10. The CDR3 has 14 residues. The CDR3 region is CASNPGTALETQYF. In nucleotides, the CDR3 is TGTGCCAGCAATCCCGGGACAGCTCTGGAGACCCAGTACTTC.

This clonotype has ten or more counts. The V gene is TRBV7-2, the J gene TRBJ1-3; 7 bases map to TRBD1. Looked up from germline, CDR1 is SGHTA and CDR2 is FQGNSA. This CDR3 has 17 residues. The V segment lost 1 base and the J segment 3 bases; nucleotides outside the gene matches: 9. The CDR3, as DNA: TGTGCCAGCAGCTTAGTTCGTGCAGGGGGATATGGAAACACCATATATTTT. As protein: CASSLVRAGGYGNTIYF.

This clonotype was counted between two and nine times. This chain connects TRBV28 to TRBJ1-5; D possibly corresponds to TRBD1 (6 bases). The ends were cut back, 6 bases at V and 7 bases at J, with 22 bases in the middle. The CDR3 contains 16 residues. CDR1 is MDHEN and CDR2 is SYDVKM in the germline V gene. The CDR3 DNA reads TGTGCCAGCAGCCGAAGGCTGGGGGCCCTTAAGCAGCCCCAGCATTTT. Translated: CASSRRLGALKQPQHF.

There are a few counts of this clonotype. This chain uses TRBV12-3 or TRBV12-4 with TRBJ1-5; D unclear. The CDR3 consists of 12 residues. The germline V and J ends were trimmed by 1 base and 11 bases, with 9 bases remaining between them. CDR3 sequence (DNA): TGTGCCAGCAGTTTAGACATCGGGGCCCAGCATTTT. This gives the protein CASSLDIGAQHF.

This clonotype came up many times. The chain combines TRBV7-8 with TRBJ1-5, with a tentative D call TRBD1 (6 bases). This CDR3 region has 15 residues. Trimming took 8 bases from V and 3 from J, leaving 17 bases between them. CDR1 and CDR2 (germline): SGHVS, FQNEAQ. CDR3 region: CASSRFRGSNQPQHF. CDR3 nucleotide sequence: TGTGCCAGCTCGAGGTTCAGGGGCTCCAATCAGCCCCAGCATTTT.

This clonotype was detected a few times. The chain employs TRBV10-3 and TRBJ2-1, with D hard to call. The germline CDR1 and CDR2 sequences are ENHRY and SYGVKD. This CDR3 is built from 14 residues. V was cut by 3 bases and J by 0 bases, with 6 bases left in between. The CDR3 sequence: CAISEEVSYNEQFF. CDR3 coding DNA: TGTGCCATCAGTGAAGAAGTCTCCTACAATGAGCAGTTCTTC.

The chain has TRBV9 and TRBJ1-4, with TRBD1 matching 10 bases. Per the germline V gene, CDR1 is SGDLS and CDR2 is YYNGEE. Germline trimming cut 0 bases from V and 6 bases from J; bases unmatched to any gene: 2. The CDR3 covers 15 residues. CDR3 residues: CASSVETGGDEKLFF. CDR3 DNA sequence: TGTGCCAGCAGCGTAGAGACAGGGGGCGATGAAAAACTGTTTTTT. Filled out from reference TRBV9 and TRBJ1-4, the complete variable domain reads DSGVTQTPKHLITATGQRVTLRCSPRSGDLSVYWYQQSLDQGLQFLIQYYNGEERAKGNILERFSAQQFPDLHSELNLSSLELGDSALYFCASSVETGGDEKLFFGSGTQLSVL.

This chain uses TRBV12-3 or TRBV12-4 with TRBJ1-2; TRBD1 matches at 9 bases. CDR3 length: 15 amino acids. V shed 4 bases and J 4 bases; nucleotides not matched to a gene: 7. This CDR3 is CASSSSGQGPYGYTF. In DNA, the CDR3 is TGTGCCAGCAGTTCCTCGGGACAGGGTCCCTATGGCTACACCTTC.

The V and J genes are TRBV6-8 and TRBJ2-3, with D hard to call. Germline V gene data show CDR1 as MNHGY and CDR2 as SAAAGT. This CDR3 has 14 amino acids. V gave up 0 bases and J gave up 2 bases, with 6 bases separating them. CDR3 sequence: CASSYSRPTDTQYF. CDR3 sequence (DNA): TGTGCCAGCAGTTACTCGAGGCCCACAGATACGCAGTATTTT.

This clonotype occurred many times. J is TRBJ1-1 and V is TRBV7-8, with TRBD1 as a possible D gene (6 bases). The germline V gene has CDR1 SGHVS and CDR2 FQNEAQ. The CDR3 runs 15 residues. V gave up 4 bases and J gave up 7 bases, with 19 bases separating them. The DNA for the CDR3 is TGTGCCAGCAGCTCAAAGACAGGAGGGTCCGGTGAAGCTTTCTTT. It translates to CASSSKTGGSGEAFF.

The genes are TRBV7-3 and TRBJ2-3, with 14 bases aligning to TRBD2. There are 19 residues in the CDR3. Germline V gene data show CDR1 as SGHTA and CDR2 as FQGTGA. The junction had 12 bases not matched to a gene; V was cut back by 4 bases and J by 3 bases. In DNA form, the CDR3 reads TGTGCCAGCAGCTGGGGACTAGCGGGAGCGCCGGGGGGAACAGATACGCAGTATTTT. It yields the protein CASSWGLAGAPGGTDTQYF. The full variable domain, its missing parts supplied by reference TRBV7-3 and TRBJ2-3, is GAGVSQTPSNKVTEKGKYVELRCDPISGHTALYWYRQSLGQGPEFLIYFQGTGAADDSGLPNDRFFAVRPEGSVSTLKIQRTERGDSAVYLCASSWGLAGAPGGTDTQYFGPGTRLTVL.

In this sample, this clonotype turned up many times. The rearrangement joins TRBV12-3 or TRBV12-4 to TRBJ1-1; TRBD1 is a possible D gene (5 bases). Trimming removed 1 base at V and 0 bases at J, with 12 bases between. The CDR3 loop spans 16 amino acids. CDR3 region: CASSLVIRGMNTEAFF. CDR3 nucleotide sequence: TGTGCCAGCAGTTTAGTGATCCGGGGCATGAACACTGAAGCTTTCTTT.